This TCR beta chain was obtained from a study of blood T cells in healthy people across ages. Study results and limitations: When set beside aged donors, long-lived donors presented more naive CD4+ cells and higher diversity.

The use of a sample-barcoded 5' primer and a J-beta primer mix characterized a second PCR of roughly 7 to 11 cycles. TCRdb re-analysed the 5' RACE reads in MiXCR, keeping a single row per CDR3 protein. The table records roughly 1,100,000 distinct CDR3 sequences, around 25% of them present only once. This clonotype was picked up a small number of times. Its specificity is unknown. From germline, CDR1 is PRHDT and CDR2 FYEKMQ (reference sequence). The V and J ends lost 4 bases and 5 bases, in that order; junction bases with no gene match: 14. The CDR3 has 16 residues. In addition, the sample was reused for a study of T cells of mothers and their children. That paper adds: Per child, approximately 2.9 million TCR beta CDR3 reads were obtained, against over 8 million per mother. Persistent microchimeric T cell clones were sought, and none were detected.

This TCR was recovered from a girl aged 2 to 9 in good health. The rearrangement uses TRBV13 and TRBJ2-7; the match to TRBD2 covers 7 bases. Sequenced input: blood. The CDR3, as DNA: TGTGCCAGCAGCTCGAGGGTTGGGGACTATTTGCACGAGCAGTACTTC. Its protein product is CASSSRVGDYLHEQYF.